This is a list of T cell receptor beta chains from one sample in a study of T-cell memory formation after mild COVID-19. TCRdb re-analysed the 5' RACE reads in MiXCR, keeping a single row per CDR3 protein. The sample holds around 250,000 distinct CDR3 sequences; approximately 10% are singletons and the top ten take around a fifth. Source material: PBMCs or a T cell subset sorted from them (not recorded which). The origin of the receptors is a man in his late teens or twenties who had mild COVID-19 (a few samples of this study predate the infection). Cell type and time point are not known. CDR3s include the opening cysteine and the closing phenylalanine or tryptophan. The D gene is left open where the match is weak. The size of a clone is reported for some rows only, either as once, few or many, or as a class for expanded clones.

TRBV5-1	.	TRBJ2-6	TRBD1	TGCGCCAGCAGCGCCAGGGGGCTGACGGAAGGGGCCAACGTCCTGACTTTC	CASSARGLTEGANVLTF
TRBV11-2	.	TRBJ2-3	TRBD2	TGTGCCAGCAGCTTAGTCCCAGCGGGGGGGCTTAATACGCAGTATTTT	CASSLVPAGGLNTQYF
TRBV5-1	few	TRBJ1-2	TRBD1	TGCGCCAGCAGCTTGGGAGGACAGGGGGCCGATGGCTACACCTTC	CASSLGGQGADGYTF
TRBV30	few	TRBJ1-1	.	TGTGCCTGGAGTTCCGGTGGGGGGATGAACACTGAAGCTTTCTTT	CAWSSGGGMNTEAFF
TRBV4-3	few	TRBJ1-1	.	TGCGCCAGCAGCCAAGAGTCGGACACTGAAGCTTTCTTT	CASSQESDTEAFF
TRBV7-7	few	TRBJ2-1	TRBD2	TGTGCCAGCCCGCCGGGGGGGACTAGCGGGGGACGCGACAATGAGCAGTTCTTC	CASPPGGTSGGRDNEQFF
TRBV18	.	TRBJ2-3	TRBD2	TGTGCCAGCTCCCCTTTGGCGGGGGAGACAGATACGCAGTATTTT	CASSPLAGETDTQYF
TRBV7-9	.	TRBJ1-1	.	TGTGCCAGCAGCCCCGGGACACAGAACACTGAAGCTTTCTTT	CASSPGTQNTEAFF
TRBV5-8	.	TRBJ2-3	TRBD1	TGTGCAATGGAAGAGGGGGCGAACCAAGATACGCAGTATTTT	CAMEEGANQDTQYF
TRBV11-1	.	TRBJ2-5	.	TGTGCCAGCAGCTTAGTTGTGGGCTCGGAGACCCAGTACTTC	CASSLVVGSETQYF
TRBV7-2	many	TRBJ1-1	TRBD1	TGTGCCAGCAGCTTAGCCGGCCAGGGGGGTGAGAACACTGAAGCTTTCTTT	CASSLAGQGGENTEAFF
TRBV9	medium-sized	TRBJ2-5	.	TGTGCCAGCAGCGTAGCTAACAGTCAAGAGACCCAGTACTTC	CASSVANSQETQYF
TRBV10-3	few	TRBJ2-7	TRBD2	TGTGCCATCAGTGAGTCCGACTCTAGCGGGGACTACGAGCAGTACTTC	CAISESDSSGDYEQYF
TRBV11-2	few	TRBJ2-7	TRBD1	TGTGCCAGCAGCTCGGGACAGGGCCGAATCTACGAGCAGTACTTC	CASSSGQGRIYEQYF
TRBV4-3	few	TRBJ2-3	TRBD2	TGCGCCAGCAGCGCGGCTAGCGGGGTAGCAGATACGCAGTATTTT	CASSAASGVADTQYF
TRBV5-1	few	TRBJ2-1	.	TGCGCCAGCAGCTTGACAGCCTACAATGAGCAGTTCTTC	CASSLTAYNEQFF
TRBV27	few	TRBJ1-5	.	TGTGCCAGCAGTTATGGGTGGGATCAGCCCCAGCATTTT	CASSYGWDQPQHF
TRBV6-1	few	TRBJ2-7	TRBD1	TGTGCCAGCAGTGCCCACGGGACAGGGCCTTACGAGCAGTACTTC	CASSAHGTGPYEQYF
TRBV7-2	few	TRBJ2-3	.	TGTGCCAGCAGCTTGGAACTAGCAGCGACGCAGTATTTT	CASSLELAATQYF
TRBV20-1	few	TRBJ1-4	TRBD1	TGCAGTGCAGAGACAGGGGGCTCAACTAATGAAAAACTGTTTTTT	CSAETGGSTNEKLFF
TRBV18	.	TRBJ1-2	TRBD1	TGTGCCAGCTCACCAGCGGAGGGGGCGTATGGCTACACCTTC	CASSPAEGAYGYTF
TRBV18	.	TRBJ1-2	TRBD1	TGTGCCAGCTCACGGACGACAGGGGCGGAGGGCTACACCTTC	CASSRTTGAEGYTF
TRBV7-2	few	TRBJ2-1	TRBD2	TGTGCCAGCAGCCTCGGGGGGAGCTTCTACAATGAGCAGTTCTTC	CASSLGGSFYNEQFF
TRBV9	.	TRBJ2-5	.	TGTGCCAGCAGCGTAAGGGCTGAAGAGACCCAGTACTTC	CASSVRAEETQYF
TRBV5-6	many	TRBJ2-5	.	TGTGCCAGCAGCTTGGGGCTGGGGCAGACCCAGTACTTC	CASSLGLGQTQYF
TRBV20-1	few	TRBJ1-1	.	TGCAGTGCTAGAGAACTGGGGGCAGGAGGCGATTTGTGGGCTTTCTTT	CSARELGAGGDLWAFF
TRBV5-8	.	TRBJ1-2	.	TGTGCCAGCAGCCGTTTTAACGGGGTTTATGGCTACACCTTC	CASSRFNGVYGYTF
TRBV20-1	.	TRBJ1-4	.	TGCAGTGCCGTACGTCAAACTAATGAAAAACTGTTTTTT	CSAVRQTNEKLFF
TRBV28	many	TRBJ2-7	TRBD1	TGTGCCAGCAGCCGCCGGGACAGGGGCTACGAGCAGTACTTC	CASSRRDRGYEQYF
TRBV5-1	many	TRBJ1-1	TRBD1	TGCGCCAGCAGCACCGGACAGGGGTCAGTGACTGAAGCTTTCTTT	CASSTGQGSVTEAFF
TRBV28	few	TRBJ1-1	.	TGTGCCAGCGACCGCGGATTCTTT	CASDRGFF